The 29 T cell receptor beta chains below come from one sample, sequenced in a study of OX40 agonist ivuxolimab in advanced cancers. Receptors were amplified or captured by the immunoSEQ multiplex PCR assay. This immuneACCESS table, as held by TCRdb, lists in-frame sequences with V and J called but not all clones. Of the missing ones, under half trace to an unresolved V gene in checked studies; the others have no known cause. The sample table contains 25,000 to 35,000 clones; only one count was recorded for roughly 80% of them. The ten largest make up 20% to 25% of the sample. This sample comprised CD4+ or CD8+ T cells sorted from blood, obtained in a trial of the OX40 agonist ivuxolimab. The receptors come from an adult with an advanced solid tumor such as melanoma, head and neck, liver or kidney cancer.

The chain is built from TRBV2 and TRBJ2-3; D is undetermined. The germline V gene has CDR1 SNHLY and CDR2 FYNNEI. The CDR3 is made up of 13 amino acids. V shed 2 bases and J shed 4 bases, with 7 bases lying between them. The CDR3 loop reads CASSELASDTQYF. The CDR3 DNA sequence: TGTGCCAGCAGTGAACTGGCGTCAGATACGCAGTATTTT.

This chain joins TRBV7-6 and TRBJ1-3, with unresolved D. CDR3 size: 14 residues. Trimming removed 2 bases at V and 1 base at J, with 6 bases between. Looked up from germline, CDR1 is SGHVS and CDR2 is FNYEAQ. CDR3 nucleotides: TGTGCCAGCAGCTTAAGTAGGTCTGGAAACACCATATATTTT. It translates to CASSLSRSGNTIYF.

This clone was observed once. The CDR3 spells CASSQARSNEQFF. The DNA of the CDR3 is TGCGCCAGCAGCCAAGCTCGCAGCAATGAGCAGTTCTTC. This chain connects TRBV4-1 to TRBJ2-1; D gene unclear. Germline CDR1 is MGHRA and CDR2 is YSYEKL. Trimming pared 1 base from V and 6 bases from J, leaving 7 bases between. The CDR3 sequence is 13 residues long.

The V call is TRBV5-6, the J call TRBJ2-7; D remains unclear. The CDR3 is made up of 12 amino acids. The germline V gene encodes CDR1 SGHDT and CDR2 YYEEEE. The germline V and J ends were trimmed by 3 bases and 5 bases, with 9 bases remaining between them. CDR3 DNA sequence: TGTGCCAGCAGCTCCTTTGGGAACGAGCAGTACTTC. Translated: CASSSFGNEQYF.

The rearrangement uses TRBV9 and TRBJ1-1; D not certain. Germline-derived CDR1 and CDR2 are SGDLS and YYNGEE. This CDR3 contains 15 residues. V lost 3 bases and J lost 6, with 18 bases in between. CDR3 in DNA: TGTGCCAGCAGCGAGACGGTTTTCGAGGGTTCTGAAGCTTTCTTT. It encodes CASSETVFEGSEAFF.

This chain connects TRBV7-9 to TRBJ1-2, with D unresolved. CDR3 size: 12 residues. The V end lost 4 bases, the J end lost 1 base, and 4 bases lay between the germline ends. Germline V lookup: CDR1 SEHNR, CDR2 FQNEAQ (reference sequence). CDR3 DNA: TGTGCCAGCAGCTCACGTAACTATGGCTACACCTTC. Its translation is CASSSRNYGYTF.

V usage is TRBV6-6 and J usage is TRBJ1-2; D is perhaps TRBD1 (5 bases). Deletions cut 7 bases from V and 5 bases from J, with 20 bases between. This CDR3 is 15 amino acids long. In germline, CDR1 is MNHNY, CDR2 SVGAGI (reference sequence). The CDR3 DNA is TGTGCCAGCACCCTGGGACCCCTGGAAGGGTATGGCTACACCTTC. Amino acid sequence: CASTLGPLEGYGYTF.

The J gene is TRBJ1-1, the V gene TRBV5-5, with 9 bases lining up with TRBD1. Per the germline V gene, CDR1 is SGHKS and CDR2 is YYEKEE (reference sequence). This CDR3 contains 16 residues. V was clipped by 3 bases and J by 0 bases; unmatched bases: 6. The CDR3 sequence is CASSSGTGSMNTEAFF. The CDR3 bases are TGTGCCAGCAGCTCAGGGACAGGGTCCATGAACACTGAAGCTTTCTTT.

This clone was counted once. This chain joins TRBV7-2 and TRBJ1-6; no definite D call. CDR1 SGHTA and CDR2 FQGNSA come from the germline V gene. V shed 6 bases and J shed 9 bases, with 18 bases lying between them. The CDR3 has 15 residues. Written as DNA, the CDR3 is TGTGCCAGCAGTGAGGTCGTTGACTTACTTTCACCCCTCCACTTT. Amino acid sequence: CASSEVVDLLSPLHF.

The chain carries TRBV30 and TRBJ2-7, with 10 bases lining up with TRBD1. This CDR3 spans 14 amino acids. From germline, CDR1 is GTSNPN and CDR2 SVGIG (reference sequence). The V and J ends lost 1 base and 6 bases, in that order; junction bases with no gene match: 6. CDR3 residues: CAWSERDRGFEQYF. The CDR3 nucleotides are TGTGCCTGGAGTGAACGGGACAGGGGTTTCGAGCAGTACTTC.

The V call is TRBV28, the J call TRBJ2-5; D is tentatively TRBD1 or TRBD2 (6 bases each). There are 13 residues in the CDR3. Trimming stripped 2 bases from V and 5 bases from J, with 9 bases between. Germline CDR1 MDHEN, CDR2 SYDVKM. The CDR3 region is CASSLGGQETQYF. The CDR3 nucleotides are TGTGCCAGCAGTTTAGGGGGGCAGGAGACCCAGTACTTC. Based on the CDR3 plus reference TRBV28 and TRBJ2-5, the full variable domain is DVKVTQSSRYLVKRTGEKVFLECVQDMDHENMFWYRQDPGLGLRLIYFSYDVKMKEKGDIPEGYSVSREKKERFSLILESASTNQTSMYLCASSLGGQETQYFGPGTRLLVL.

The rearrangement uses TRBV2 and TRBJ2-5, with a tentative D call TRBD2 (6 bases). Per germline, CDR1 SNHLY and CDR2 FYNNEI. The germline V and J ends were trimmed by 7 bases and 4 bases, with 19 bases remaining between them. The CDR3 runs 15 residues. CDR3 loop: CASKGIIWGVETQYF. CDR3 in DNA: TGTGCCAGCAAGGGGATTATCTGGGGGGTAGAGACCCAGTACTTC.

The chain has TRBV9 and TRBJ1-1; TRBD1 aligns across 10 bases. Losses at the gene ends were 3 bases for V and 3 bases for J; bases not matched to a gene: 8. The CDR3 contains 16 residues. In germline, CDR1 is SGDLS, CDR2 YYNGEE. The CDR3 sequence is CASSARDRGRDTEAFF. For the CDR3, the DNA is TGTGCCAGCAGCGCCAGGGACAGGGGTCGAGACACTGAAGCTTTCTTT.

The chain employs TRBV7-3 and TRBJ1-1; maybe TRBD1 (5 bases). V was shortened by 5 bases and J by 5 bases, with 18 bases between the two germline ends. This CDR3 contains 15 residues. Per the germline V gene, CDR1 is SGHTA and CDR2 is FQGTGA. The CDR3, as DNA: TGTGCCAGCAGCCCGACCCCAGGGTCGATAACTGAAGCTTTCTTT. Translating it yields CASSPTPGSITEAFF. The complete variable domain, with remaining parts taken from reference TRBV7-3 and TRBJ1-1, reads GAGVSQTPSNKVTEKGKYVELRCDPISGHTALYWYRQSLGQGPEFLIYFQGTGAADDSGLPNDRFFAVRPEGSVSTLKIQRTERGDSAVYLCASSPTPGSITEAFFGQGTRLTVV.

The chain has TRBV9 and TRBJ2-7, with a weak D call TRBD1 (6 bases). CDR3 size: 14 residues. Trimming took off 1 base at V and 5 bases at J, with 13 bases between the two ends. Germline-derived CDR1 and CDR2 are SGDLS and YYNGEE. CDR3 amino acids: CASSVSTGPDEQYF. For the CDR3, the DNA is TGTGCCAGCAGCGTAAGTACAGGGCCCGACGAGCAGTACTTC.

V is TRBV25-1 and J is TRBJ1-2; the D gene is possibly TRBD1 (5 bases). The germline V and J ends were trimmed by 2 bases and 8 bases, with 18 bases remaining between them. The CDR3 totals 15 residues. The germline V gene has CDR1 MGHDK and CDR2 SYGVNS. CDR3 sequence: CASSEGLGRVVGYTF. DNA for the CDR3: TGTGCCAGCAGTGAAGGATTGGGCAGGGTGGTCGGCTACACCTTC.

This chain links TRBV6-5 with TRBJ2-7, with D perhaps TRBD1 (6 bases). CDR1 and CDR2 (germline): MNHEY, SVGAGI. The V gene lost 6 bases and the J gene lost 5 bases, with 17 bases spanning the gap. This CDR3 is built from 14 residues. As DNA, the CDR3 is TGTGCCAGCAGCCTAACAGGGATAAGGAACGAGCAGTACTTC. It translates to CASSLTGIRNEQYF.

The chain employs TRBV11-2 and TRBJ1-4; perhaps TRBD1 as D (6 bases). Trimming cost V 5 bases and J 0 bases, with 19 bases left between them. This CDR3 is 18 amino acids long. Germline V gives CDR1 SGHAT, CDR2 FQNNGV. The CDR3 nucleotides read TGTGCCAGCAGCCTACATTCAGCCAGGGGTGCAACTAATGAAAAACTGTTTTTT. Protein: CASSLHSARGATNEKLFF.

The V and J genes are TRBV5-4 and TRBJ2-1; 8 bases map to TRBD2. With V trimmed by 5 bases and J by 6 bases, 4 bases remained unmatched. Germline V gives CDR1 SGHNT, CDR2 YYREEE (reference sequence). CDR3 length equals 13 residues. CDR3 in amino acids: CASSYGLANEQFF. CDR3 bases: TGTGCCAGCAGTTACGGACTAGCCAATGAGCAGTTCTTC.

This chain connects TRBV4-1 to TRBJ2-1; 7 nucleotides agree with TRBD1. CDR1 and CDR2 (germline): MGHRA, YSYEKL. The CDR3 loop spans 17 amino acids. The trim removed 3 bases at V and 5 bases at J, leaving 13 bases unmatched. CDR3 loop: CASSQKPRDRKHNEQFF. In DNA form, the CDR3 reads TGCGCCAGCAGCCAGAAACCCCGGGACAGAAAGCACAATGAGCAGTTCTTC.

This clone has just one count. The chain's CDR3 is CASSWGVGTEAFF. The CDR3 DNA reads TGTGCCAGCAGCTGGGGGGTCGGCACTGAAGCTTTCTTT. V is TRBV7-8 and J is TRBJ1-1; tentative D call: TRBD1 (5 bases). The CDR3 sequence is 13 residues long. Germline V lookup: CDR1 SGHVS, CDR2 FQNEAQ. V lost 4 bases to trimming and J lost 4 bases, with 10 bases between them.

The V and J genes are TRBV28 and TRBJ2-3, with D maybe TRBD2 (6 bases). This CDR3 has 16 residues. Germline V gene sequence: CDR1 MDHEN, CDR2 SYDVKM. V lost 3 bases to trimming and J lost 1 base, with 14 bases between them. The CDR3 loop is CASSFSLWGGTDTQYF. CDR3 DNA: TGTGCCAGCAGTTTCTCATTATGGGGGGGCACAGATACGCAGTATTTT.

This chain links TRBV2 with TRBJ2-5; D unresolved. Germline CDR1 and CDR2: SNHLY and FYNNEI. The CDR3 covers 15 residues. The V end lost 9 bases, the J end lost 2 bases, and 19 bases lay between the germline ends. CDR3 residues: CARATSTDSQETQYF. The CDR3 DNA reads TGTGCCAGAGCTACCTCCACTGATAGTCAAGAGACCCAGTACTTC.

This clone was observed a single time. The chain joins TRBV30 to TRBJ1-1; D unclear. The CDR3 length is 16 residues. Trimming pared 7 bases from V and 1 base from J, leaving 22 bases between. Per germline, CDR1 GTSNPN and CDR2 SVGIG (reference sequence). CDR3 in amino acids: CASSRGFKVENTEAFF. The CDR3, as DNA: TGTGCCTCCTCTCGCGGATTCAAGGTAGAGAACACTGAAGCTTTCTTT.

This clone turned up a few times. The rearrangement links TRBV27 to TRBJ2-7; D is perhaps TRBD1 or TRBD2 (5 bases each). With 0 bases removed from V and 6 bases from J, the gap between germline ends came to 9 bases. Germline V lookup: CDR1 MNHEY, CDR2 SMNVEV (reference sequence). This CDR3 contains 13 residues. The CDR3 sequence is CASSLSKGTEQYF. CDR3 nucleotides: TGTGCCAGCAGTTTATCTAAAGGGACCGAGCAGTACTTC.

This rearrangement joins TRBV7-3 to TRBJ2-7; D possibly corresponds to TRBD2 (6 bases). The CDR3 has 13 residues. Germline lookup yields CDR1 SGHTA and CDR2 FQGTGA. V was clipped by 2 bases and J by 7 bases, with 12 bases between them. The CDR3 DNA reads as TGTGCCAGCAGCTTAGGCGGGGCTGGGGAGCAGTACTTC. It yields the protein CASSLGGAGEQYF.

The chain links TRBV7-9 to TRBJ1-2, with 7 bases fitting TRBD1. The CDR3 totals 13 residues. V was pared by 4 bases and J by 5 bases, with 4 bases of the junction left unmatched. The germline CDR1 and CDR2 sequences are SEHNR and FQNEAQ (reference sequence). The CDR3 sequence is CASSSGTVYGYTF. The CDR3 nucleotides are TGTGCCAGCAGCTCCGGGACAGTTTATGGCTACACCTTC.

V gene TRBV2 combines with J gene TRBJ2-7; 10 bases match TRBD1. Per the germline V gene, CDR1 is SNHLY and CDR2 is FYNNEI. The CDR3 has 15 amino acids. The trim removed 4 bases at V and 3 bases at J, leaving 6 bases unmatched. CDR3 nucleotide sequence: TGTGCCAGCAGTGTCTACGGGACAGGGGTCTACGAGCAGTACTTC. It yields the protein CASSVYGTGVYEQYF. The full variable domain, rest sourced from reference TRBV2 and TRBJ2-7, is EPEVTQTPSHQVTQMGQEVILRCVPISNHLYFYWYRQILGQKVEFLVSFYNNEISEKSEIFDDQFSVERPDGSNFTLKIRSTKLEDSAMYFCASSVYGTGVYEQYFGPGTRLTVT.

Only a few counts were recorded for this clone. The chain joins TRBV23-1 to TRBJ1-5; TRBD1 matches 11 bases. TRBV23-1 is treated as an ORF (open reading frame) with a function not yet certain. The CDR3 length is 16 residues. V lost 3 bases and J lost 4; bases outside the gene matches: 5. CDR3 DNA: TGCGCCAGCAGTCAGCCGGACAGGGGGCTGAATCAGCCCCAGCATTTT. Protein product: CASSQPDRGLNQPQHF.